The 26 T cell receptor beta chains in this list originate from one sample, sequenced in a study of T cells after posttransplantation cyclophosphamide. Clones were read by immunoSEQ multiplex PCR, and TCRdb kept only the in-frame ones, dropping some. The sample has more than 25,000 clones, none seen only once. The source material was PBMCs. The receptors come from a man in his fifties in good health, CMV-negative, and a related stem cell transplant donor.

The sample holds many counts of this clone. The rearrangement links TRBV27 to TRBJ2-2; TRBD1 agrees at 9 bases. The CDR3 consists of 16 residues. Trimming cost V 4 bases and J 0 bases; bases outside gene matches: 3. Germline V lookup: CDR1 MNHEY, CDR2 SMNVEV (reference sequence). The CDR3 sequence is CASSSRQGANTGELFF. CDR3 in DNA: TGTGCCAGCAGTTCCAGACAGGGGGCGAACACCGGGGAGCTGTTTTTT.

This clone occurred many times. This sequence joins TRBV5-1 and TRBJ1-4; D gene ambiguous. V was cut by 5 bases and J by 8 bases, with 19 bases left in between. The CDR3 is made up of 15 amino acids. The germline V gene has CDR1 SGHRS and CDR2 YFSETQ. CDR3 DNA: TGCGCCAGCAGGGAGGACGGTCCTTTTTGGGAAAAACTGTTTTTT. Translation gives CASREDGPFWEKLFF.

This clone was seen repeatedly, ten times or more. V and J are TRBV29-1 and TRBJ2-7, with D possibly matching TRBD2 (6 bases). In germline, CDR1 is SQVTM, CDR2 ANQGSEA. Trimming removed 4 bases at V and 0 bases at J, with 13 bases between. This CDR3 is 14 amino acids long. CDR3 DNA: TGCAGCGTTGTAACGGGGGAGAGCTCCTACGAGCAGTACTTC. Encoded protein: CSVVTGESSYEQYF.

This clone was seen ten or more times. Within the sample, other DNA sequences also encode this same CDR3. This chain uses TRBV5-6 with TRBJ1-6; D is perhaps TRBD1 (5 bases). This CDR3 spans 16 amino acids. From germline, CDR1 is SGHDT and CDR2 YYEEEE. V dropped 3 bases and J dropped 1 base, with 11 bases sitting between them. CDR3 DNA sequence: TGTGCCAGCAGCTCGCAGGGATCTTCCTATAATTCACCCCTCCACTTT. Translation gives CASSSQGSSYNSPLHF.

This clone was found many times. An end of the junction differs from the germline gene, which may be a read error. The rearrangement uses TRBV18 and TRBJ2-2, with 8 bases aligning to TRBD1. The CDR3 has 15 amino acids. Germline assignment: CDR1 KGHSH and CDR2 LQKENI. In nucleotides, the CDR3 is TGTGCCAGTTCACGGGGACAGGCGAACACCGGGGAGCTGTTTTTT. Protein: CASSRGQANTGELFF.

This clone was observed many times. As DNA, the CDR3 is TGTGCCAGCCACGGGGAAACTGAAGCTTTCTTT. Amino acids: CASHGETEAFF. J is TRBJ1-1 and V is TRBV2; D gene uncertain. Germline V CDR1 and CDR2: SNHLY, FYNNEI. This CDR3 comprises 11 residues. Trimming stripped 8 bases from V and 5 bases from J, with 9 bases between.

In its sample, this clone was seen many times. The CDR3 bases are TGTGCCAGCTCACCCAATGAAGGGGGCCACGAGCAGTACTTC. This encodes CASSPNEGGHEQYF. This chain links TRBV18 with TRBJ2-7; 7 bases align to TRBD1. Trimming removed 3 bases from V and 5 bases from J; junction bases left unmatched: 7. This CDR3 contains 14 residues. From germline, CDR1 is KGHSH and CDR2 LQKENI.

This clone occurred many times. This rearrangement joins TRBV5-1 to TRBJ2-5, with D unclear. The CDR3 is 12 residues long. Germline assignment: CDR1 SGHRS and CDR2 YFSETQ. Deletions cut 0 bases from V and 5 bases from J, with 5 bases between. This CDR3 reads CASSLVGETQYF. The CDR3 coding sequence is TGCGCCAGCAGCTTGGTCGGGGAGACCCAGTACTTC.

This clone came up many times. The V call is TRBV5-1, the J call TRBJ2-1; TRBD2 aligns across 11 bases. The V gene's germline CDR1 is SGHRS and CDR2 YFSETQ. This CDR3 has 14 amino acids. J gave up 7 bases and V 0 bases, and 0 bases lay outside the gene matches. The chain's CDR3 is CASSLASGGNEQFF. The CDR3 DNA sequence: TGCGCCAGCAGCTTGGCTAGCGGGGGGAATGAGCAGTTCTTC.

This clone was recorded many times. The V call is TRBV6-5, the J call TRBJ2-7; 8 bases are a match to TRBD2. Germline values: CDR1 MNHEY, CDR2 SVGAGI. After removal of 5 bases from V and 3 bases from J, the junction contained 9 bases not matched to a gene. The CDR3 consists of 15 residues. The CDR3: CASSSLAGGLYEQYF. CDR3 nucleotides: TGTGCCAGCAGTAGCCTGGCGGGGGGCCTCTACGAGCAGTACTTC.

This clone came up many times. V is TRBV27 and J is TRBJ2-5, with TRBD2 identical over 15 bases. The CDR3 contains 17 residues. The V and J ends lost 5 bases and 5 bases, in that order; junction bases with no gene match: 9. Germline V gene data show CDR1 as MNHEY and CDR2 as SMNVEV (reference sequence). CDR3 loop: CASSTGTSGGKSETQYF. In DNA form, the CDR3 reads TGTGCCAGCAGTACCGGGACTAGCGGGGGGAAGTCCGAGACCCAGTACTTC.

Many counts were recorded for this clone. A read error may account for a junction end that differs from germline. J is TRBJ1-4 and V is TRBV2; 8 positions match TRBD1. Germline values: CDR1 SNHLY, CDR2 FYNNEI. This CDR3 is built from 11 residues. CDR3 amino acids: CASSLGQGGHF. CDR3 DNA sequence: TGTGCCAGCAGTCTCGGACAGGGAGGCCATTTT.

This clone was seen repeatedly, ten times or more. The chain uses TRBV7-9 and TRBJ2-1, with TRBD2 identical over 8 bases. The junction had 5 bases not matched to a gene; V was cut back by 1 base and J by 9 bases. Germline V gene data show CDR1 as SEHNR and CDR2 as FQNEAQ (reference sequence). The length of the CDR3 is 14 residues. The CDR3 sequence is CASSLGSGNGEQFF. As DNA, the CDR3 is TGTGCCAGCAGCTTAGGTAGCGGGAATGGTGAGCAGTTCTTC.

In its sample, this clone was seen many times. The chain employs TRBV9 and TRBJ2-1; a weak D match, TRBD2 (6 bases). The CDR3 is 15 amino acids. Trimming removed 4 bases from V and 0 bases from J, with 11 bases in between. The germline gives CDR1 SGDLS, CDR2 YYNGEE. For the CDR3, the DNA is TGTGCCAGCAGCAGAGCGGGCAGCTCCTACAATGAGCAGTTCTTC. It is translated as CASSRAGSSYNEQFF.

Ten or more counts support this clone. CDR3 coding DNA: TGCGCCAGCAGCCCGGGGAGGGTCGATCTCTACGAGCAGTACTTC. Translating it yields CASSPGRVDLYEQYF. The rearrangement links TRBV5-1 to TRBJ2-7; 7 positions match TRBD2. CDR1 SGHRS and CDR2 YFSETQ come from the germline V gene. CDR3 length: 15 amino acids. J lost 3 bases, V lost 4 bases, and 10 bases had no gene match.

This clone has ten or more counts. This rearrangement joins TRBV28 to TRBJ1-1; 10 bases are shared with TRBD1. CDR3 length: 14 residues. V trimming: 6 bases; J trimming: 5 bases; junction bases outside the gene matches: 6. CDR1 is MDHEN, CDR2 SYDVKM, per germline. The CDR3 DNA reads as TGTGCCAGCAGGCAGGGACAGGGGAGGACTGAAGCTTTCTTT. It codes for CASRQGQGRTEAFF.

This clone was counted ten times or more. The chain's CDR3 is CAWRGTGGAVNEQFF. CDR3 DNA: TGTGCCTGGAGGGGGACAGGGGGCGCGGTGAATGAGCAGTTCTTC. This chain connects TRBV30 to TRBJ2-1; 12 nucleotides align to TRBD1. The germline CDR1 and CDR2 sequences are GTSNPN and SVGIG (reference sequence). J lost 7 bases, V lost 3 bases, and 7 bases had no gene match. The CDR3 totals 15 residues.

This clone was counted at least ten times. The chain couples TRBV28 to TRBJ2-5; the match to TRBD2 covers 10 bases. Germline assignment: CDR1 MDHEN and CDR2 SYDVKM. This CDR3 is built from 13 residues. Unmatched junction bases numbered 5, after V lost 8 bases and J lost 5 bases. This chain's CDR3 is CASLLSGRETQYF. The CDR3 region has the DNA TGTGCCAGCCTCCTTAGCGGGAGGGAGACCCAGTACTTC.

This clone came up many times. The V gene is TRBV19, the J gene TRBJ1-1; 7 bases are shared with TRBD1. CDR3 length: 15 residues. Germline V gene lookup returns CDR1 LNHDA and CDR2 SQIVND (reference sequence). V was pared by 4 bases and J by 1 base, with 6 bases of the junction left unmatched. The CDR3 DNA is TGTGCCAGTAGTAAAAGGCGGGACAGGAACACTGAAGCTTTCTTT. It is translated as CASSKRRDRNTEAFF.

The sample holds many counts of this clone. This sequence joins TRBV27 and TRBJ2-7; a possible D gene is TRBD1 (6 bases). The CDR3 runs to 14 residues. The V end was cut by 3 bases, the J end by 1 base, with 10 bases between. The germline CDR1 and CDR2 sequences are MNHEY and SMNVEV (reference sequence). CDR3 residues: CASSLAGASYEQYF. The CDR3 nucleotides are TGTGCCAGCAGTTTGGCAGGGGCGTCCTACGAGCAGTACTTC.

This clone was seen many times. This CDR3 is CASCGLAGAQETQYF. In DNA form, the CDR3 reads TGTGCCAGCTGTGGTTTAGCGGGGGCTCAAGAGACCCAGTACTTC. The chain carries TRBV5-6 and TRBJ2-5, with 9 bases aligning to TRBD2. Per germline, CDR1 SGHDT and CDR2 YYEEEE. The V gene end was trimmed by 7 bases and the J gene end by 2 bases; junction bases not matched to a gene: 9. The CDR3 spans 15 residues.

This clone was found many times. The V and J genes are TRBV5-1 and TRBJ1-1; tentative D call: TRBD1 (5 bases). Germline V CDR1 and CDR2: SGHRS, YFSETQ. Deletions cut 0 bases from V and 0 bases from J, with 15 bases between. The CDR3 loop spans 17 amino acids. The CDR3 coding sequence is TGCGCCAGCAGCTTGGATTTTGTAGGACAACTGAACACTGAAGCTTTCTTT. Protein product: CASSLDFVGQLNTEAFF.

In its sample, this clone was seen many times. The chain couples TRBV21-1 to TRBJ2-1; no check of the table's D call, TRBD1, against the DNA was made. TRBV21-1 is a listed pseudogene. This CDR3 has 16 residues. The CDR3 reads CASSKGDRAHYNEQFF. CDR3 DNA: TGTGCCAGCAGCAAAGGAGACAGGGCCCACTACAATGAGCAGTTCTTC.

This clone was counted many times. This sequence joins TRBV5-1 and TRBJ2-2; 10 bases map to TRBD1. The V and J ends lost 7 bases and 6 bases, in that order; junction bases with no gene match: 6. Looked up from germline, CDR1 is SGHRS and CDR2 is YFSETQ. The CDR3 consists of 14 residues. This CDR3 reads CASYPGQGSGELFF. CDR3 coding DNA: TGCGCCAGCTATCCGGGACAGGGGTCCGGGGAGCTGTTTTTT.

This clone was found many times. V usage is TRBV7-8 and J usage is TRBJ2-1; 12 bases fit TRBD2. The CDR3 runs 16 residues. The trim removed 4 bases at V and 2 bases at J, leaving 3 bases unmatched. CDR1 and CDR2 (germline): SGHVS, FQNEAQ. In nucleotides, the CDR3 is TGTGCCAGCAGCTGGACTAGCGGGATGACCTACAATGAGCAGTTCTTC. As protein: CASSWTSGMTYNEQFF.

This sequence joins TRBV30 and TRBJ1-6; unclear D gene. This CDR3 region has 15 residues. Germline-derived CDR1 and CDR2 are GTSNPN and SVGIG (reference sequence). V lost 2 bases, J lost 6 bases, and 14 bases lay in between. The CDR3 DNA reads TGTGCCTGGAGTTTTTTCGGACTTTTTAATTCACCCCTCCACTTT. It yields the protein CAWSFFGLFNSPLHF. The complete variable domain, with remaining parts taken from reference TRBV30 and TRBJ1-6, reads SQTIHQWPATLVQPVGSPLSLECTVEGTSNPNLYWYRQAAGRGLQLLFYSVGIGQISSEVPQNLSASRPQDRQFILSSKKLLLSDSGFYLCAWSFFGLFNSPLHFGNGTRLTVT.